The 27 T cell receptor beta chains listed next were all sequenced from one sample in a study of blood T cells in healthy people across ages. PCR was performed a second time for about 7 to 11 cycles using a sample-barcoded 5' primer and a J-beta primer mix. TCRdb independently ran MiXCR on the 5' RACE reads; one entry per CDR3 protein. The table has around 800,000 distinct CDR3 sequences, 55% to 65% seen once. Sequencing was performed on blood. Source of these receptors: a man younger than 45 in good health.

The chain couples TRBV20-1 to TRBJ2-1; perhaps TRBD2 as D (6 bases). The CDR3 spans 12 residues. Germline CDR1 DFQATT, CDR2 SNEGSKA (reference sequence). Trimming cost V 3 bases and J 9 bases, with 12 bases left between them. CDR3 residues: CSASRLVTEQFF. In DNA form, the CDR3 reads TGCAGTGCTAGCAGACTAGTTACTGAGCAGTTCTTC.

This clonotype was found many times. The rearrangement links TRBV7-2 to TRBJ2-7, with TRBD1 identical over 8 bases. Per germline, CDR1 SGHTA and CDR2 FQGNSA. This CDR3 region has 18 residues. The V and J ends lost 5 bases and 1 base, in that order; junction bases with no gene match: 16. The CDR3 DNA is TGTGCCAGCAGCCCACACCTAAGGGGACAGGTTAATTCCTACGAGCAGTACTTC. Its protein product is CASSPHLRGQVNSYEQYF.

The chain couples TRBV6-2 or TRBV6-3 to TRBJ2-1; 9 bases match TRBD2. The CDR3 consists of 14 residues. V shed 9 bases and J 7 bases; nucleotides not matched to a gene: 10. Germline lookup yields CDR1 MNHEY and CDR2 SVGEGT. CDR3 amino acids: CASRGLATRNEQFF. The CDR3 region has the DNA TGTGCCAGTCGGGGACTAGCTACGCGGAATGAGCAGTTCTTC.

V and J are TRBV29-1 and TRBJ2-7, with D perhaps TRBD1 or TRBD2 (7 bases each). Per germline, CDR1 SQVTM and CDR2 ANQGSEA. The CDR3 length is 14 residues. V was pared by 7 bases and J by 0 bases, with 16 bases between. The CDR3 here is CSAQRGQSSYEQYF. The CDR3 coding sequence is TGCAGCGCCCAGCGGGGACAGTCCTCCTACGAGCAGTACTTC.

V gene TRBV4-2 combines with J gene TRBJ2-7, with TRBD1 matching over 11 bases. CDR3 size: 15 residues. The trim removed 5 bases at V and 4 bases at J, leaving 7 bases unmatched. The germline V gene has CDR1 LGHNA and CDR2 YNFKEQ. CDR3 sequence: CASSSWDRGDYEQYF. CDR3 sequence (DNA): TGTGCCAGCAGCTCCTGGGACAGGGGGGATTACGAGCAGTACTTC.

V usage is TRBV20-1 and J usage is TRBJ2-7, with a weak D call TRBD2 (6 bases). This CDR3 is built from 13 residues. Germline V lookup: CDR1 DFQATT, CDR2 SNEGSKA (reference sequence). V was pared by 5 bases and J by 1 base, with 12 bases between. DNA of the CDR3: TGCAGTGCTGGAGGGTCAGTTTCCTACGAGCAGTACTTC. As protein: CSAGGSVSYEQYF.

The chain is built from TRBV3-1 and TRBJ2-4, with D tentatively TRBD1 (7 bases). The DNA end lines up better with TRBJ2-7; the J call may be wrong. The CDR3 sequence is 14 residues long. In germline, CDR1 is LGHDT, CDR2 YNNKEL (reference sequence). The CDR3 region is CASSQRRGQDEQYF. The DNA for the CDR3 is TGTGCCAGCAGCCAGCGGAGGGGGCAAGACGAGCAGTACTTC.

This clonotype was recorded only once. The J gene is TRBJ1-2, the V gene TRBV7-3, with D maybe TRBD1 (6 bases). CDR1 SGHTA and CDR2 FQGTGA come from the germline V gene. The CDR3 is 16 amino acids. The V end was cut by 5 bases, the J end by 7 bases, with 23 bases between. CDR3 coding DNA: TGTGCCAGCAGCCCTAGTGCGGGGGGCCGAGTCTGTGGCTACACCTTC. Translation: CASSPSAGGRVCGYTF.

V usage is TRBV7-2 and J usage is TRBJ2-7, with D maybe TRBD1 (6 bases). V lost 8 bases and J 11 bases, leaving 16 bases between the germline ends. The CDR3 contains 11 residues. Germline CDR1 and CDR2: SGHTA and FQGNSA. CDR3 in amino acids: CASGTQRGEYF. CDR3 nucleotide sequence: TGTGCCAGCGGGACACAAAGAGGGGAGTACTTC.

This clonotype appeared a few times. This chain connects TRBV5-1 to TRBJ2-3; no clear D. Per germline, CDR1 SGHRS and CDR2 YFSETQ. Trimming removed 7 bases at V and 6 bases at J, with 9 bases between. This CDR3 spans 11 amino acids. The CDR3 DNA reads TGCGCCAGCGAAACCGGGGATACGCAGTATTTT. Amino acid sequence: CASETGDTQYF.

V is TRBV7-2 and J is TRBJ1-1; D not resolved. CDR3 length: 13 residues. The germline gives CDR1 SGHTA, CDR2 FQGNSA. V lost 5 bases, J lost 7 bases, and 14 bases lay in between. In DNA form, the CDR3 reads TGTGCCAGCAGCGTACGGCCTGAGGGTGAAGCTTTCTTT. As protein: CASSVRPEGEAFF.

The gene calls are TRBV6-5 and TRBJ2-3; 10 bases align to TRBD1. Germline loops: CDR1 MNHEY, CDR2 SVGAGI. This CDR3 has 16 amino acids. The J segment lost 1 base and the V segment lost 4 bases, leaving 5 bases of the junction unmatched. The CDR3 is CASSSRTGGGTDTQYF. In nucleotides, the CDR3 is TGTGCCAGCAGTTCCAGGACAGGGGGGGGCACAGATACGCAGTATTTT.

As to this clonotype: The junction departs from germline at one end; a sequencing error may be responsible. The chain combines TRBV9 with TRBJ1-2, with 8 positions matching TRBD1. CDR1 SGDLS and CDR2 YYNGEE come from the germline V gene. This CDR3 has 16 residues. The CDR3 region is CASSGSQGAPSRGYTF. The CDR3 coding sequence is TGTGCTAGCAGCGGATCGCAGGGGGCGCCTTCCCGTGGCTACACCTTC.

In this sample, this clonotype turned up a few times. The V and J genes are TRBV4-2 and TRBJ2-7, with 7 bases matching TRBD2. This CDR3 has 18 residues. V lost 0 bases, J lost 0 bases, and 11 bases stayed unmatched. CDR1 and CDR2 (germline): LGHNA, YNFKEQ. The CDR3: CASSQEPLSGSYSYEQYF. CDR3 sequence (DNA): TGTGCCAGCAGCCAAGAGCCCCTTAGCGGGTCCTACTCCTACGAGCAGTACTTC.

Remarks on this clonotype: One end of the junction varies from germline; a read error may be responsible. This chain uses TRBV7-8 with TRBJ1-2, with TRBD1 identical over 12 bases. Germline CDR1 and CDR2: SGHVS and FQNEAQ. The CDR3 runs to 16 residues. The CDR3, as DNA: TGTGCCAGCAGCTGGTCCGGGACAGGGGGCTCGAATGGCTTCACCTTC. It codes for CASSWSGTGGSNGFTF. Full variable domain (remainder filled in from reference TRBV7-8 and TRBJ1-2): GAGVSQSPRYKVAKRGQDVALRCDPISGHVSLFWYQQALGQGPEFLTYFQNEAQLDKSGLPSDRFFAERPEGSVSTLKIQRTQQEDSAVYLCASSWSGTGGSNGFTFGSGTRLTVV.

This clonotype has only one observation. V usage is TRBV6-6 and J usage is TRBJ2-7; TRBD2 matches at 9 bases. V lost 1 base to trimming and J lost 6 bases; unmatched junction nucleotides: 7. Germline CDR1 and CDR2: MNHNY and SVGAGI (reference sequence). CDR3 length equals 15 residues. CDR3 sequence (DNA): TGTGCCAGCAGTTACTTGGCGGGGGGGCCATCCGAGCAGTACTTC. This translates into CASSYLAGGPSEQYF.

The chain has TRBV4-1 and TRBJ1-1; TRBD1 aligns across 9 bases. The CDR3 sequence is 15 residues long. Germline trimming cut 3 bases from V and 0 bases from J; bases unmatched to any gene: 2. The V gene's germline CDR1 is MGHRA and CDR2 YSYEKL. The CDR3 DNA sequence: TGCGCCAGCAGCCACGGGACAGGGATGAACACTGAAGCTTTCTTT. Amino acids: CASSHGTGMNTEAFF.

The V call is TRBV4-3, the J call TRBJ1-1; TRBD1 agrees at 7 bases. Germline V gene sequence: CDR1 LGHNA, CDR2 YSLEER. This CDR3 region has 18 residues. V shed 3 bases and J 3 bases; nucleotides not matched to a gene: 16. The CDR3 DNA follows: TGCGCCAGCAGCCATCGAACGGGCAGGGGGATTCAGGACACTGAAGCTTTCTTT. The encoded protein is CASSHRTGRGIQDTEAFF.

The gene calls are TRBV3-1 and TRBJ2-5; no reliable D call. The end of the DNA aligns better with TRBJ2-7, so the J call may be wrong. This CDR3 is built from 14 residues. The V gene's germline CDR1 is LGHDT and CDR2 YNNKEL (reference sequence). In nucleotides, the CDR3 is TGTGCCAGCAGCCAAGCTCCAGGTACCTACGAGCAGTACTTC. Translated, it gives CASSQAPGTYEQYF.

This clonotype has only a few counts. The rearrangement links TRBV29-1 to TRBJ2-1; 11 nucleotides agree with TRBD2. The CDR3 has 18 residues. Germline loops: CDR1 SQVTM, CDR2 ANQGSEA. Germline trimming cut 6 bases from V and 0 bases from J; bases unmatched to any gene: 13. CDR3 amino acids: CSVRRTSGRASSYNEQFF. Here the CDR3 DNA reads TGCAGCGTCAGAAGGACTAGCGGGCGGGCAAGCTCCTACAATGAGCAGTTCTTC.

The chain carries TRBV7-9 and TRBJ2-1; D is perhaps TRBD1 (6 bases). This CDR3 spans 14 amino acids. CDR1 and CDR2 from the germline V gene are SEHNR and FQNEAQ (reference sequence). Trimming removed 6 bases at V and 4 bases at J, with 13 bases between. CDR3 coding DNA: TGTGCCAGCAGGTCCGGGACACCGTACAATGAGCAGTTCTTC. This encodes CASRSGTPYNEQFF. Full variable domain (outside the CDR3, taken from reference TRBV7-9 and TRBJ2-1): DTGVSQNPRHKITKRGQNVTFRCDPISEHNRLYWYRQTLGQGPEFLTYFQNEAQLEKSRLLSDRFSAERPKGSFSTLEIQRTEQGDSAMYLCASRSGTPYNEQFFGPGTRLTVL.

Only a few counts were recorded for this clonotype. The chain has TRBV29-1 and TRBJ2-7, with no clear D. V was trimmed by 5 bases and J by 2 bases, leaving 10 bases between them. Germline V gene data show CDR1 as SQVTM and CDR2 as ANQGSEA. The length of the CDR3 is 12 residues. For the CDR3, the DNA is TGCAGCGTTTACGACGAGACCTACGAGCAGTACTTC. Protein sequence: CSVYDETYEQYF.

This clonotype was picked up a small number of times. This chain links TRBV4-1 with TRBJ2-3; TRBD1 might be the D (5 bases). CDR1 and CDR2 (germline): MGHRA, YSYEKL. Trimming shortened V by 0 bases and J by 4 bases, and 17 bases separated the two germline ends. This CDR3 is built from 17 residues. In nucleotides, the CDR3 is TGCGCCAGCAGCCAAGATATTCCAGGGATCGTGGCAGATACGCAGTATTTT. Translating gives CASSQDIPGIVADTQYF.

On this clonotype: Germline and junction disagree at one end, which may indicate a read error. V gene TRBV5-5 combines with J gene TRBJ1-2, with D tentatively TRBD1 (6 bases). The CDR3 spans 16 residues. CDR1 and CDR2 (germline): SGHKS, YYEKEE (reference sequence). CDR3: CASSLGAGAFVYGYTF. For the CDR3, the DNA is TGTGCCAGCAGCTTGGGTGCGGGGGCATTTGTCTATGGCTACACCTTT.

The chain has TRBV4-3 and TRBJ2-1; 10 nucleotides match TRBD1. CDR3 length equals 16 residues. Germline loops: CDR1 LGHNA, CDR2 YSLEER. The junction had 4 bases not matched to a gene; V was cut back by 1 base and J by 4 bases. The CDR3 here is CASSQVGQGPYNEQFF. DNA of the CDR3: TGCGCCAGCAGCCAAGTGGGACAGGGGCCTTACAATGAGCAGTTCTTC.

Details on this clonotype: The conserved closing phenylalanine or tryptophan is absent in this CDR3, likely reflecting a read error. J is TRBJ2-7 and V is TRBV7-9; D not certain. With 4 bases removed from V and 2 bases from J, the gap between germline ends came to 12 bases. Germline V gives CDR1 SEHNR, CDR2 FQNEAQ (reference sequence). The CDR3 loop spans 14 amino acids. The CDR3 region is CASSSMDVTYEQYL. CDR3 DNA: TGTGCCAGCAGCTCGATGGACGTCACCTACGAGCAGTACTTA.

V and J are TRBV4-3 and TRBJ1-2; 8 nucleotides align to TRBD1. The CDR3 has 14 amino acids. With 3 bases clipped from V and 3 bases from J, the junction kept 3 bases outside the gene matches. In germline, CDR1 is LGHNA, CDR2 YSLEER. CDR3 amino acids: CASSQQTGDYGYTF. DNA of the CDR3: TGCGCCAGCAGCCAGCAGACAGGGGACTATGGCTACACCTTC.